This T cell receptor (beta chain) was profiled in a study of blood T cell repertoires in COVID-19. Sequencing used immunoSEQ multiplex PCR; TCRdb keeps in-frame clones, though not all of them. This table holds about 250,000 clones, approximately 91% found once. The V gene end was trimmed by 4 bases and the J gene end by 11 bases; junction bases not matched to a gene: 14. Germline V gives CDR1 SGHAT, CDR2 FQDESV (reference sequence). The CDR3 consists of 15 residues. Sequenced sample: peripheral blood. This sequence was found in a woman in her 30s with acute or convalescent COVID-19. The chain carries TRBV11-1 and TRBJ2-1; the match to TRBD2 covers 7 bases. DNA of the CDR3: TGTGCCAGCAGCTCAGCCAGCGGGATACTACATCAGCAGTTCTTC. Residues: CASSSASGILHQQFF.